This T cell receptor (beta chain) was documented in a study of blood T cells in healthy people across ages. The use of a sample-barcoded 5' primer and a J-beta primer mix characterized a second PCR of about 7 to 12 cycles. A single record per CDR3 protein comes from TCRdb applying MiXCR to the 5' RACE reads. Found here are over a million distinct CDR3 sequences, 45% to 70% of them singletons; the top ten hold about 6.3%. The study recruited healthy Caucasian donors from Russia who were aged roughly 6 to 95. CDR3 size: 13 residues. V was clipped by 2 bases and J by 10 bases, with 15 bases between them. The germline gives CDR1 MNHNY, CDR2 SVGAGI (reference sequence).

The receptor was isolated from a man younger than 30 in good health. Sequenced sample: blood. The gene calls are TRBV6-6 and TRBJ2-7; tentatively, D is TRBD1 (6 bases). CDR3 DNA sequence: TGTGCCAGCAGTTACGTGGGACAAAAGGGTCAGTACTTC. Its translation is CASSYVGQKGQYF.